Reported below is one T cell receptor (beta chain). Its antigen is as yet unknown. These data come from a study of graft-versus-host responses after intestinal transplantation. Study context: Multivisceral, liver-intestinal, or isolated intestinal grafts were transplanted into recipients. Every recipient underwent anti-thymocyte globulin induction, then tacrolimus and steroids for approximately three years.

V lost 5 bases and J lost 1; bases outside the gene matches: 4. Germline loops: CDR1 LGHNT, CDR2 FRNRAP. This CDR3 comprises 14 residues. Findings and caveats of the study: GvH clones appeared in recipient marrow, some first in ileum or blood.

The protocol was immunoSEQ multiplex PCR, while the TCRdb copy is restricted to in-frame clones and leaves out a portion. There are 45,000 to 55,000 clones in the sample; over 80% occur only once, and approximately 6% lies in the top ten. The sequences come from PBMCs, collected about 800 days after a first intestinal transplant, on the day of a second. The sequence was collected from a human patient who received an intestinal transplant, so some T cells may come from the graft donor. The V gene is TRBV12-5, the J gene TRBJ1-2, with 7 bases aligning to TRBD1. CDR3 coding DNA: TGTGCTAGTGGTCGACAGGGCATTAACTATGGCTACACCTTC. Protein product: CASGRQGINYGYTF.